The TCR beta chain under discussion was sequenced for a study of cytomegalovirus exposure and HLA in healthy donors. Whole-study results and caveats: Productive status was seen about 87% or about 30% of the time for most TCR beta V segments in an earlier analysis. Analysis performed later found 16,000 or so TCR beta sequences associated with HLA alleles at 0.05 false discovery rate.

As for this clone: Its antigen is not known.

Vbeta (60) and Jbeta (13) primers were used in the PCR. Clones were sequenced by immunoSEQ multiplex PCR, and TCRdb holds only the in-frame ones, with some missing. The sample includes approximately 100,000 clones, about 83% seen only once; the top ten take more than 4.5%. Germline V gene lookup returns CDR1 SGDLS and CDR2 YYNGEE. The ends lost 4 bases at V and 3 bases at J; junction bases unmatched: 5. CDR3 length equals 14 residues. The receptor was derived from a female donor in good health and CMV-seropositive. The sample comprised PBMCs. This sequence joins TRBV9 and TRBJ2-5; 8 nucleotides line up with TRBD2. In DNA form, the CDR3 reads TGTGCCAGCAGCCCCGGGGGGGATAAAGAGACCCAGTACTTC. Translated, it gives CASSPGGDKETQYF.